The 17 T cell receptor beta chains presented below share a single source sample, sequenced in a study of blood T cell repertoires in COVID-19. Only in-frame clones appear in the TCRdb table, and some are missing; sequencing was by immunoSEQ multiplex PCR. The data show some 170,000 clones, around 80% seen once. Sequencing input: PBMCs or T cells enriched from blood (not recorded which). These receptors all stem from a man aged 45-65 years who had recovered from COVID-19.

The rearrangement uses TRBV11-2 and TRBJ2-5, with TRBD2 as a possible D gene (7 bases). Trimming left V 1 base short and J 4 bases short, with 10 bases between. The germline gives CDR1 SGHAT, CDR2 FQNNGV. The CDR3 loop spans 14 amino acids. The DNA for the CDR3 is TGTGCCAGCAGCTTAGCAGGGGAGGGAGAGACCCAGTACTTC. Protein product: CASSLAGEGETQYF.

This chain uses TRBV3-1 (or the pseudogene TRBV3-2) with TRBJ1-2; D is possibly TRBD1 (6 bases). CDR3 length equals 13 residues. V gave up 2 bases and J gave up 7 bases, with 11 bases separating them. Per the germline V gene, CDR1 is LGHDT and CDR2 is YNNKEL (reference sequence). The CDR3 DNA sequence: TGTGCCAGCAGCCAACTGGACAGTACTGGCTACACCTTC. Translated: CASSQLDSTGYTF.

The CDR3 reads CASSLRPLATKGTDTQYF. The CDR3 DNA sequence: TGTGCCAGCAGCTTACGACCGCTAGCGACTAAGGGCACAGATACGCAGTATTTT. The rearrangement links TRBV7-2 to TRBJ2-3; maybe TRBD2 (6 bases). The germline V gene encodes CDR1 SGHTA and CDR2 FQGNSA. Trimming took off 2 bases at V and 1 base at J, with 19 bases between the two ends. The CDR3 sequence is 18 residues long.

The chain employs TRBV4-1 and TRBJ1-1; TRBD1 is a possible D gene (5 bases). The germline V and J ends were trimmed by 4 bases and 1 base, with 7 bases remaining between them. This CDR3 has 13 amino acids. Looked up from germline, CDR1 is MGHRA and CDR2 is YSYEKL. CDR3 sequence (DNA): TGCGCCAGCAGCCCAACAGGGAACACTGAAGCTTTCTTT. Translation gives CASSPTGNTEAFF.

The CDR3 nucleotides read TGCGCCAGCAGATATGACAGGGAGAATGGCTACACCTTC. Translating it yields CASRYDRENGYTF. The chain carries TRBV5-1 and TRBJ1-2, with 7 bases matching TRBD1. Per the germline V gene, CDR1 is SGHRS and CDR2 is YFSETQ. This CDR3 is 13 amino acids long. J gave up 6 bases and V 5 bases, and 7 bases lay outside the gene matches.

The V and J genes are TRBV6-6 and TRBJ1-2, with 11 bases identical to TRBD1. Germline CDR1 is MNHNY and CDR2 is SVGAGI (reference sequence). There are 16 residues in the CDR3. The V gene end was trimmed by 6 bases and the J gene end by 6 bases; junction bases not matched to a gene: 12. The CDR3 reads CASRPGTGGDLDGYTF. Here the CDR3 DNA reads TGTGCCAGCAGGCCCGGGACAGGGGGAGATCTCGATGGCTACACCTTC.

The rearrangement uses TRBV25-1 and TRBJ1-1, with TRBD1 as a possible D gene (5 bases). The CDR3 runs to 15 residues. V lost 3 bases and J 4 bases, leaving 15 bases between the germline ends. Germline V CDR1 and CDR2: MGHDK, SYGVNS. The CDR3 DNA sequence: TGTGCCAGCAGTGAGGCCGGGTCCCAGGGCACTGAAGCTTTCTTT. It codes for CASSEAGSQGTEAFF.

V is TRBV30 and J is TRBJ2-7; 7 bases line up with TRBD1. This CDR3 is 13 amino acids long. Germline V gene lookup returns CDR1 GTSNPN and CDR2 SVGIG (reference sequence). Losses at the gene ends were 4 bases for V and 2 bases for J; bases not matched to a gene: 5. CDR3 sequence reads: CAWNPGQTYEQYF. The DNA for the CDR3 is TGTGCCTGGAATCCGGGACAGACCTACGAGCAGTACTTC.

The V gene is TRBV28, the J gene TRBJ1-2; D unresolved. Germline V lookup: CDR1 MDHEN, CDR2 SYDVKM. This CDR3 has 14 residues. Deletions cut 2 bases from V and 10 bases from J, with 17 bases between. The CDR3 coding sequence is TGTGCCAGCAGTTTAGAACCCAGCGGGTTCCTCTACACCTTC. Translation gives CASSLEPSGFLYTF.

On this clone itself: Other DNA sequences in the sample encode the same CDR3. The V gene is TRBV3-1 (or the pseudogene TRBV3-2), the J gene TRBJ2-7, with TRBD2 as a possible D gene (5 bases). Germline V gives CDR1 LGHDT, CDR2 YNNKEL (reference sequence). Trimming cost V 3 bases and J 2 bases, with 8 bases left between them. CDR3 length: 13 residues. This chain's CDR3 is CASSQARAYEQYF. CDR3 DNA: TGTGCCAGCAGCCAGGCGAGGGCCTACGAGCAGTACTTC.

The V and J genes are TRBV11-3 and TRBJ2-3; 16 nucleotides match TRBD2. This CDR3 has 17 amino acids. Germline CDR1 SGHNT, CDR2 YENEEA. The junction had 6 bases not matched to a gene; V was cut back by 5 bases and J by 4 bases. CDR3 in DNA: TGTGCCAGCAGCGTACCGGGACTAGCGGGGGGGCCAGATACGCAGTATTTT. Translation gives CASSVPGLAGGPDTQYF.

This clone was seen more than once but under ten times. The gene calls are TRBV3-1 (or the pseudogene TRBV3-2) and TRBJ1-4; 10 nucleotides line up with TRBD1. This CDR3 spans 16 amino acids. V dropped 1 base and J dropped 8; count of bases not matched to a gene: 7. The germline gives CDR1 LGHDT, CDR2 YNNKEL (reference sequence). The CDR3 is CASSQATGTGDEKLFF. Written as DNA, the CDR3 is TGTGCCAGCAGCCAAGCAACCGGGACAGGGGACGAAAAACTGTTTTTT.

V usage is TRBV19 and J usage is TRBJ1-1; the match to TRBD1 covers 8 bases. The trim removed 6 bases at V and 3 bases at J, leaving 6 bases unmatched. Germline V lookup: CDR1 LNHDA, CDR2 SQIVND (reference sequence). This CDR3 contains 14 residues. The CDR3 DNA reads TGTGCCAGTAGGGACAGGGAAGGGTACACTGAAGCTTTCTTT. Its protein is CASRDREGYTEAFF.

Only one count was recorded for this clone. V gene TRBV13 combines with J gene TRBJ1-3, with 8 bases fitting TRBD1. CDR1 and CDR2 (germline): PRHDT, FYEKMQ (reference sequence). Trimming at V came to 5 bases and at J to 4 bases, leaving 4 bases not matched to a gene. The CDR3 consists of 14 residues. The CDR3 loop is CASSPGTGGNTIYF. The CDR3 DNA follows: TGTGCCAGCAGCCCCGGGACAGGCGGAAACACCATATATTTT.

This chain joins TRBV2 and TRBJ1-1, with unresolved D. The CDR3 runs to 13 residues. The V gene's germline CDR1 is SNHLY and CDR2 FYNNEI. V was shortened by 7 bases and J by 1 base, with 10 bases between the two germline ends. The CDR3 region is CASMVGRNTEAFF. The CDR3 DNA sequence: TGTGCCAGCATGGTGGGCAGGAACACTGAAGCTTTCTTT.

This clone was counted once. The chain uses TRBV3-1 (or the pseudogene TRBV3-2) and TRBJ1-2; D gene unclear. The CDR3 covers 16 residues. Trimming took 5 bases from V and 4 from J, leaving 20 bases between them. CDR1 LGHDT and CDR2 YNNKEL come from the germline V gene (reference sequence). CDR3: CASSNLLLSGGYGYTF. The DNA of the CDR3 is TGTGCCAGCAGCAACCTTCTTCTCTCCGGTGGCTATGGCTACACCTTC.

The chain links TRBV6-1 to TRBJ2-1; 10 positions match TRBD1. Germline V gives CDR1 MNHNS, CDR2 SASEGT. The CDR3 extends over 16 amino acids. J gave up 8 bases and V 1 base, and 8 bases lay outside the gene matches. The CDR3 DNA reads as TGTGCCAGCAGTGAAGGGACAGGACAGGGGGTGGATGAGCAGTTCTTC. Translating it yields CASSEGTGQGVDEQFF.